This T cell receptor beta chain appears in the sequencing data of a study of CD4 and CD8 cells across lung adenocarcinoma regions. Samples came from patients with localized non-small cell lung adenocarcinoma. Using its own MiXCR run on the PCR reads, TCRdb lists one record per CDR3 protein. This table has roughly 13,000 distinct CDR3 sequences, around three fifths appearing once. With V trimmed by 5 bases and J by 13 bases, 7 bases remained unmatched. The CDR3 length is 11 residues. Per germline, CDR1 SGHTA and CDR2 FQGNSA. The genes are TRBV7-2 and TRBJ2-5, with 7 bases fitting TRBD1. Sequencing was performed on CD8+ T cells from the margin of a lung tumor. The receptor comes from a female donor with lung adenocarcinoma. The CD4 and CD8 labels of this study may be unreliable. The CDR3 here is CASSQGQARYF. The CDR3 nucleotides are TGTGCCAGCAGCCAAGGACAGGCAAGGTACTTC.